Sequencing of this TCR beta chain was carried out in a study of CD8+ T cells in alopecia areata. Study findings and constraints: Between patients, shared TCR sequences were less clear than in mice. This was possibly due in part to HLA diversity in the patient population.

cDNA prepared by RNA extraction and subsequent reverse transcription served as the template for sequencing. The assay was immunoSEQ multiplex PCR, and TCRdb's table has in-frame clones only and misses some. Of around 140,000 clones in the sample, roughly 86% were seen once. This sample's treatment: oral pan-JAK inhibitor, 5-10 mg twice daily. The V and J ends lost 1 base and 6 bases respectively, with 10 bases between them. The CDR3 has 14 amino acids. From germline, CDR1 is MGHRA and CDR2 YSYEKL. A note on this clone: What it recognizes is unknown.

This chain uses TRBV4-1 with TRBJ1-5, with unresolved D. The starting material was CD8+ T cells sorted from blood, obtained at week 4, from a patient treated with tofacitinib. The TCR was taken from a human donor with alopecia areata. The CDR3 nucleotides are TGCGCCAGCAGCCAAGCCAACCGTGGTCAGCCCCAGCATTTT. It specifies CASSQANRGQPQHF.